The 28 T cell receptor beta chains reported below all come from one sample, sequenced in a study of cytomegalovirus exposure and HLA in healthy donors. Clones were sequenced by immunoSEQ multiplex PCR, and TCRdb holds only the in-frame ones, with some missing. This sample has around 160,000 clones, with about 89% found just once. Sample: PBMCs. The receptors were sampled from a woman under 30 in good health and CMV-seropositive.

The chain recombines TRBV19 with TRBJ1-5; the D gene is possibly TRBD1 (5 bases). Trimming pared 3 bases from V and 6 bases from J, leaving 9 bases between. Germline values: CDR1 LNHDA, CDR2 SQIVND (reference sequence). This CDR3 spans 13 amino acids. The CDR3 nucleotides read TGTGCCAGTAGTATTCTCGGGGGTCAGCCCCAGCATTTT. Its translation is CASSILGGQPQHF.

V gene TRBV19 combines with J gene TRBJ2-2, with 12 bases lining up with TRBD2. V shed 7 bases and J 0 bases; nucleotides not matched to a gene: 6. The germline V gene encodes CDR1 LNHDA and CDR2 SQIVND (reference sequence). This CDR3 contains 17 residues. The CDR3 sequence: CASMQASGGANTGELFF. The CDR3 DNA sequence: TGTGCCAGTATGCAGGCTAGCGGGGGGGCGAACACCGGGGAGCTGTTTTTT.

The table lists this clone with a count of one. The rearrangement uses TRBV6-1 and TRBJ2-5; 8 bases match TRBD1. V trimming: 6 bases; J trimming: 1 base; junction bases outside the gene matches: 4. Per the germline V gene, CDR1 is MNHNS and CDR2 is SASEGT. The CDR3 covers 14 residues. The CDR3 protein is CASSWTGIQETQYF. CDR3 coding DNA: TGTGCCAGCAGCTGGACAGGGATCCAAGAGACCCAGTACTTC.

The rearrangement links TRBV27 to TRBJ2-7, with 10 bases matching TRBD1. The CDR3 has 15 amino acids. The V segment lost 1 base and the J segment 2 bases; nucleotides outside the gene matches: 2. Germline CDR1 is MNHEY and CDR2 is SMNVEV (reference sequence). CDR3 DNA sequence: TGTGCCAGCAGTTTATACGGACAGGGGGCCTACGAGCAGTACTTC. As protein: CASSLYGQGAYEQYF.

This rearrangement joins TRBV5-1 to TRBJ2-5, with D maybe TRBD2 (5 bases). Germline V CDR1 and CDR2: SGHRS, YFSETQ. The V and J ends lost 0 bases and 3 bases respectively, with 6 bases between them. The CDR3 runs 13 residues. Here the CDR3 DNA reads TGCGCCAGCAGCTTGGGGACTGAAGAGACCCAGTACTTC. Translated: CASSLGTEETQYF.

The V gene is TRBV10-3, the J gene TRBJ2-3; TRBD1 might be the D (6 bases). Germline loops: CDR1 ENHRY, CDR2 SYGVKD. The CDR3 runs to 14 residues. V lost 3 bases and J 5 bases, leaving 12 bases between the germline ends. CDR3 nucleotide sequence: TGTGCCATCAGTGAAAGGCAAGGGGGAGATACGCAGTATTTT. This translates into CAISERQGGDTQYF.

The chain combines TRBV4-3 with TRBJ2-1, with 15 bases identical to TRBD2. V lost 1 base to trimming and J lost 4 bases; unmatched junction nucleotides: 14. CDR1 LGHNA and CDR2 YSLEER come from the germline V gene. This CDR3 is 21 amino acids long. CDR3 in DNA: TGCGCCAGCAGCCAAGCCGGAGGGGGACTAGCGGGAGGTAAGTTGTACAATGAGCAGTTCTTC. Protein: CASSQAGGGLAGGKLYNEQFF.

The chain uses TRBV2 and TRBJ1-3, with D hard to call. The CDR3 has 15 residues. CDR1 is SNHLY, CDR2 FYNNEI, per germline. Trimming pared 5 bases from V and 0 bases from J, leaving 11 bases between. CDR3 in DNA: TGTGCCAGCAGTCGGACTTCCCGCTCTGGAAACACCATATATTTT. It codes for CASSRTSRSGNTIYF.

The V and J genes are TRBV5-6 and TRBJ1-3; TRBD1 might be the D (6 bases). This CDR3 has 14 residues. V gave up 4 bases and J gave up 1 base, with 9 bases separating them. The germline V gene encodes CDR1 SGHDT and CDR2 YYEEEE. The CDR3 DNA reads TGTGCCAGCAGCCCGAGGGGGTCTGGAAACACCATATATTTT. Translation: CASSPRGSGNTIYF.

In the case of this clone: The sample carries other DNA sequences with the same CDR3. The CDR3 coding sequence is TGTGCCAGCAGTTCGCCGGGACAGGGGACCTACGAGCAGTACTTC. The encoded protein is CASSSPGQGTYEQYF. The rearrangement uses TRBV27 and TRBJ2-7, with 10 bases aligning to TRBD1. The CDR3 runs to 15 residues. The V gene end was trimmed by 4 bases and the J gene end by 2 bases; junction bases not matched to a gene: 5. CDR1 is MNHEY, CDR2 SMNVEV, per germline (reference sequence).

V is TRBV7-2 and J is TRBJ1-2; 7 bases align to TRBD1. The length of the CDR3 is 14 residues. The germline gives CDR1 SGHTA, CDR2 FQGNSA. The V gene end was trimmed by 4 bases and the J gene end by 2 bases; junction bases not matched to a gene: 4. CDR3 nucleotides: TGTGCCAGCAGCTGGGACAGTCAGAACTATGGCTACACCTTC. This sequence encodes CASSWDSQNYGYTF.

The V call is TRBV6-4, the J call TRBJ2-1, with 9 bases fitting TRBD2. The V segment lost 0 bases and the J segment 6 bases; nucleotides outside the gene matches: 3. CDR1 is MRHNA and CDR2 is SNTAGT in the germline V gene. The CDR3 spans 15 residues. The CDR3 sequence: CASSDSISGSNEQFF. The CDR3 DNA sequence: TGTGCCAGCAGTGACTCGATTAGCGGGAGCAATGAGCAGTTCTTC.

The chain uses TRBV7-3 and TRBJ2-3, with 9 bases lining up with TRBD2. Germline CDR1 reads SGHTA; CDR2 reads FQGTGA. The CDR3 spans 15 residues. J gave up 5 bases and V 2 bases, and 5 bases lay outside the gene matches. CDR3 in DNA: TGTGCCAGCAGCTTAGCGGGACTAGCATTAGATACGCAGTATTTT. This codes for CASSLAGLALDTQYF.

V is TRBV19 and J is TRBJ2-3; D may be TRBD2 (5 bases). The germline V and J ends were trimmed by 5 bases and 2 bases, with 8 bases remaining between them. Germline-derived CDR1 and CDR2 are LNHDA and SQIVND (reference sequence). This CDR3 region has 13 residues. Here the CDR3 DNA reads TGTGCCAGTAGTCTGAGGGTCACAGATACGCAGTATTTT. Translating it yields CASSLRVTDTQYF.

This clone occurred once. The CDR3 here is CASSLGAGALQGYTF. For the CDR3, the DNA is TGCGCCAGCAGCTTGGGCGCGGGGGCCCTTCAGGGCTACACCTTC. The chain couples TRBV5-1 to TRBJ1-2, with a possible D match to TRBD1 (6 bases). Between the trimmed V and J ends, which lost 0 bases and 8 bases, there was a span of 17 bases. The CDR3 has 15 amino acids. Germline values: CDR1 SGHRS, CDR2 YFSETQ.

V usage is TRBV28 and J usage is TRBJ2-6; a possible D gene is TRBD1 (5 bases). This CDR3 spans 15 amino acids. Germline CDR1 and CDR2: MDHEN and SYDVKM. V lost 6 bases and J 2 bases, leaving 11 bases between the germline ends. The CDR3 protein is CASSSGQAGANVLTF. The DNA of the CDR3 is TGTGCCAGCAGCTCAGGACAAGCTGGGGCCAACGTCCTGACTTTC. Full variable domain (rest looked up from reference TRBV28 and TRBJ2-6): DVKVTQSSRYLVKRTGEKVFLECVQDMDHENMFWYRQDPGLGLRLIYFSYDVKMKEKGDIPEGYSVSREKKERFSLILESASTNQTSMYLCASSSGQAGANVLTFGAGSRLTVL.

The gene calls are TRBV18 and TRBJ1-3; weak D call: TRBD1 (6 bases). CDR3 length: 15 residues. Germline values: CDR1 KGHSH, CDR2 LQKENI. V was shortened by 5 bases and J by 0 bases, with 11 bases between the two germline ends. CDR3 sequence (DNA): TGTGCCAGCTCAAGGGACACCAGCTCTGGAAACACCATATATTTT. It translates to CASSRDTSSGNTIYF.

This chain links TRBV15 with TRBJ1-1; 8 nucleotides line up with TRBD1. J gave up 0 bases and V 1 base, and 4 bases lay outside the gene matches. Germline lookup yields CDR1 LNHNV and CDR2 YYDKDF (reference sequence). The CDR3 contains 16 residues. CDR3 coding DNA: TGTGCCACCAGCAGAGGCGGACAGGGATTGAACACTGAAGCTTTCTTT. It codes for CATSRGGQGLNTEAFF.

This chain joins TRBV7-4 and TRBJ2-1; D call uncertain. The CDR3 runs 10 residues. The V gene's germline CDR1 is SGHVT and CDR2 SQSDAQ. V was cut by 8 bases and J by 7 bases, with 6 bases left in between. The CDR3: CASFRNEQFF. DNA of the CDR3: TGTGCCAGCTTCAGGAATGAGCAGTTCTTC.

The V and J genes are TRBV19 and TRBJ1-6; D gene unclear. Looked up from germline, CDR1 is LNHDA and CDR2 is SQIVND (reference sequence). The V and J ends lost 9 bases and 8 bases respectively, with 11 bases between them. There are 12 residues in the CDR3. CDR3 sequence reads: CASRDGDSPLHF. CDR3 in DNA: TGTGCCAGCCGGGATGGGGATTCACCCCTCCACTTT.

The chain employs TRBV29-1 and TRBJ1-2; 9 bases match TRBD1. This CDR3 has 13 residues. CDR1 SQVTM and CDR2 ANQGSEA come from the germline V gene. V lost 7 bases to trimming and J lost 7 bases; unmatched junction nucleotides: 10. The CDR3 protein is CSGRTGDWGGYTF. CDR3 in DNA: TGCAGCGGACGGACAGGGGATTGGGGTGGCTACACCTTC.

The chain is built from TRBV29-1 and TRBJ2-1; weak D call: TRBD1 (5 bases). With 6 bases removed from V and 6 bases from J, the gap between germline ends came to 9 bases. The CDR3 consists of 11 residues. Germline CDR1 SQVTM, CDR2 ANQGSEA. The CDR3 loop reads CSVRGTNEQFF. The CDR3 DNA reads as TGCAGCGTAAGGGGTACCAATGAGCAGTTCTTC.

The chain links TRBV25-1 to TRBJ2-3, with TRBD2 identical over 9 bases. CDR1 and CDR2 (germline): MGHDK, SYGVNS. CDR3 size: 16 residues. The J segment lost 0 bases and the V segment lost 6 bases, leaving 7 bases of the junction unmatched. The CDR3 bases are TGTGCCAGCAGCCAGACTAGCGGAATTAGCACAGATACGCAGTATTTT. Translation: CASSQTSGISTDTQYF.

The gene calls are TRBV4-1 and TRBJ2-1, with D perhaps matching TRBD2 (5 bases). The germline V gene encodes CDR1 MGHRA and CDR2 YSYEKL. Trimming removed 1 base at V and 7 bases at J, with 14 bases between. The CDR3 length is 15 residues. In DNA, the CDR3 is TGCGCCAGCAGCCAAGCGTGGGGAACGGGGAATGAGCAGTTCTTC. Residues: CASSQAWGTGNEQFF.

The chain joins TRBV19 to TRBJ1-5; perhaps TRBD1 as D (6 bases). CDR3 length equals 14 residues. Germline V gene data show CDR1 as LNHDA and CDR2 as SQIVND (reference sequence). Trimming shortened V by 8 bases and J by 6 bases, and 17 bases separated the two germline ends. CDR3 nucleotides: TGTGCCAGTGGGTTTGGGGACATAGCTCAGCCCCAGCATTTT. Its protein is CASGFGDIAQPQHF.

The genes are TRBV18 and TRBJ1-1; D gene ambiguous. Deletions cut 3 bases from V and 11 bases from J, with 16 bases between. The germline V gene encodes CDR1 KGHSH and CDR2 LQKENI. This CDR3 has 13 residues. This CDR3 is CASSPSPQLPAFF. DNA of the CDR3: TGTGCCAGCTCACCTAGTCCGCAACTCCCCGCTTTCTTT.

In this sample, this clone turned up once. The J gene is TRBJ2-1, the V gene TRBV2; D may be TRBD1 (5 bases). Germline loops: CDR1 SNHLY, CDR2 FYNNEI. CDR3 length: 15 amino acids. V dropped 6 bases and J dropped 0 bases, with 12 bases sitting between them. The CDR3 bases are TGTGCCAGCAGCGTGAGACAGACCTCCTACAATGAGCAGTTCTTC. Its protein is CASSVRQTSYNEQFF.

The J gene is TRBJ1-2, the V gene TRBV2, with 11 bases aligning to TRBD1. V lost 4 bases, J lost 7 bases, and 11 bases stayed unmatched. This CDR3 has 16 amino acids. CDR1 and CDR2 from the germline V gene are SNHLY and FYNNEI. CDR3 coding DNA: TGTGCCAGCAGTGCGGAGGACAGGGGGCAGGATGCTGGCTACACCTTC. Translating it yields CASSAEDRGQDAGYTF. The whole variable domain, remainder taken from reference TRBV2 and TRBJ1-2, is EPEVTQTPSHQVTQMGQEVILRCVPISNHLYFYWYRQILGQKVEFLVSFYNNEISEKSEIFDDQFSVERPDGSNFTLKIRSTKLEDSAMYFCASSAEDRGQDAGYTFGSGTRLTVV.